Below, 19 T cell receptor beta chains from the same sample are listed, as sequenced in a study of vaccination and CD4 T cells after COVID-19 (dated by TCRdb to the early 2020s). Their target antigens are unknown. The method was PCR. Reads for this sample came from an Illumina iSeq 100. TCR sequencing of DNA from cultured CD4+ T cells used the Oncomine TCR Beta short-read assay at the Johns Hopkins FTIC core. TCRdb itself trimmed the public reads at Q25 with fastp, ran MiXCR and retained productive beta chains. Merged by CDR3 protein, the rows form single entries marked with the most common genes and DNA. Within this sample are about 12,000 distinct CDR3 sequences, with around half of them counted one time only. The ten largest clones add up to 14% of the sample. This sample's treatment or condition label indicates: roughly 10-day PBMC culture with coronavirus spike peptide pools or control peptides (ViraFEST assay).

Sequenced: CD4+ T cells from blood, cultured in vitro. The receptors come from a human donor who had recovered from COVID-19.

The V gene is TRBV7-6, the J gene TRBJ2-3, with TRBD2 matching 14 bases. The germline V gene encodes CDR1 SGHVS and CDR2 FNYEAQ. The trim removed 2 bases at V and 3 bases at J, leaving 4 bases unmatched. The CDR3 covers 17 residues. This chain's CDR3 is CASSLNGTSGSTDTQYF. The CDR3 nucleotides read TGTGCCAGCAGCTTAAACGGGACTAGCGGGAGTACAGATACGCAGTATTTT.

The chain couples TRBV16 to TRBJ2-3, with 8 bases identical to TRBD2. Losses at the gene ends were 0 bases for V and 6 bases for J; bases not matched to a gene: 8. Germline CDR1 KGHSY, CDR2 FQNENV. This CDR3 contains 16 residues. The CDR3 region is CASSQSPGGPRDTQYF. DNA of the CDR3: TGTGCCAGCAGCCAATCGCCGGGAGGGCCAAGGGATACGCAGTATTTT.

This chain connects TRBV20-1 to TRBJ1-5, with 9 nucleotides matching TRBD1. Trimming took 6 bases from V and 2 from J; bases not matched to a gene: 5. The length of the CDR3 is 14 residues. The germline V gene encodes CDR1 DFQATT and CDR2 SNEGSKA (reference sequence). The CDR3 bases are TGCAGTGCCGAACAGGGGGCTGGCAATCAGCCCCAGCATTTT. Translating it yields CSAEQGAGNQPQHF.

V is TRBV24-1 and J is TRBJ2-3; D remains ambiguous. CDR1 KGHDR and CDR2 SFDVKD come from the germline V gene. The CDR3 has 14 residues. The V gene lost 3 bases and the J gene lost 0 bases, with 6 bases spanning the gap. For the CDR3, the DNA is TGTGCCACCAGTGATCCCGGGAGCACAGATACGCAGTATTTT. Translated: CATSDPGSTDTQYF.

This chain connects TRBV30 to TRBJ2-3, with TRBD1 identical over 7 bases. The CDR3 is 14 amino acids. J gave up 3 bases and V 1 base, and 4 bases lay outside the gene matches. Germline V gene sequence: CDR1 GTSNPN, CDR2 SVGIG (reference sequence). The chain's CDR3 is CAWSGGGATDTQYF. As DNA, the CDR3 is TGTGCCTGGAGTGGAGGGGGCGCAACAGATACGCAGTATTTT.

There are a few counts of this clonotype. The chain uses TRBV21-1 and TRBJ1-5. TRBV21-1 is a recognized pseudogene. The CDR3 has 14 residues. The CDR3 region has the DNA TGTGCCAGCAGCAAAGCGGGCACGAATCAGCCCCAGCATTTT. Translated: CASSKAGTNQPQHF.

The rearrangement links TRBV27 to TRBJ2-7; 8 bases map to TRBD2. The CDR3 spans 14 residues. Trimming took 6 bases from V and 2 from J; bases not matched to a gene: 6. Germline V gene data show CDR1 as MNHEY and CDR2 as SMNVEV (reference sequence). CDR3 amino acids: CASSARGGPYEQYF. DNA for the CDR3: TGTGCCAGCAGCGCACGGGGGGGGCCCTACGAGCAGTACTTC.

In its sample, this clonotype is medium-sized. The CDR3 nucleotides read TGTGCCATCAGTGATAGGGGGGATCAGCCCCAGCATTTT. It translates to CAISDRGDQPQHF. The chain combines TRBV10-3 with TRBJ1-5; D may be TRBD1 (6 bases). Germline loops: CDR1 ENHRY, CDR2 SYGVKD. The CDR3 is made up of 13 amino acids. V was clipped by 3 bases and J by 5 bases, with 8 bases between them.

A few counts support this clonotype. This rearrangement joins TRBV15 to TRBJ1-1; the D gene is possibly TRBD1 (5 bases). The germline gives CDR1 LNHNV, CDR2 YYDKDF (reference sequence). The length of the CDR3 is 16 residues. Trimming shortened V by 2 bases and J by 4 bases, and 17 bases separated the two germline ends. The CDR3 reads CATSRLPPGGGTEAFF. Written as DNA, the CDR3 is TGTGCCACCAGCAGATTACCCCCGGGGGGAGGCACTGAAGCTTTCTTT.

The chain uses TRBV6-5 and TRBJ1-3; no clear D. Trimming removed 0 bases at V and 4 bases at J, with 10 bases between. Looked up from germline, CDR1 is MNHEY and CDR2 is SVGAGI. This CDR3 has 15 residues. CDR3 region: CASSYSGATGNTIYF. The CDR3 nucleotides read TGTGCCAGCAGTTACTCCGGAGCGACAGGAAACACCATATATTTT.

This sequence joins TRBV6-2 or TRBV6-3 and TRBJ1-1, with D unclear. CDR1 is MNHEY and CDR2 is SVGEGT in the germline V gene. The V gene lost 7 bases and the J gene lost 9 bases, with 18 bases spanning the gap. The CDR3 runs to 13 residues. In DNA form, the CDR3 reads TGTGCCAGCACCCCGGGTCCTTTAACAAAAGCTTTCTTT. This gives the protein CASTPGPLTKAFF.

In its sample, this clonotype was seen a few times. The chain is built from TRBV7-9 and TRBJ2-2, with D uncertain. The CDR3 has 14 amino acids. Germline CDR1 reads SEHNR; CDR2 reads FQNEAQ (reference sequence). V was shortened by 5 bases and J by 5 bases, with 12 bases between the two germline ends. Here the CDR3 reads CASSPYMRTGELFF. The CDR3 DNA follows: TGTGCCAGCAGCCCCTACATGAGGACCGGGGAGCTGTTTTTT.

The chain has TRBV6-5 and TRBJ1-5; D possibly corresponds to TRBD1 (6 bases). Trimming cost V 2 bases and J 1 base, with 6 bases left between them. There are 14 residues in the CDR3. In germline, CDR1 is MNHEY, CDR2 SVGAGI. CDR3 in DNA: TGTGCCAGCAGTTACGGACAGAGCAATCAGCCCCAGCATTTT. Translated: CASSYGQSNQPQHF.

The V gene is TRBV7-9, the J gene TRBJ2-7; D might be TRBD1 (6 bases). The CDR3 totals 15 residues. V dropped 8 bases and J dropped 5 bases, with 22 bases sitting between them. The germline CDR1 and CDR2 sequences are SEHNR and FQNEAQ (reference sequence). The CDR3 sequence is CASSGVVGRGNEQYF. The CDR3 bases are TGTGCCAGCTCAGGGGTGGTCGGCAGAGGCAACGAGCAGTACTTC. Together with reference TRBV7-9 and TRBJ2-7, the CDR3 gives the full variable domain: DTGVSQNPRHKITKRGQNVTFRCDPISEHNRLYWYRQTLGQGPEFLTYFQNEAQLEKSRLLSDRFSAERPKGSFSTLEIQRTEQGDSAMYLCASSGVVGRGNEQYFGPGTRLTVT.

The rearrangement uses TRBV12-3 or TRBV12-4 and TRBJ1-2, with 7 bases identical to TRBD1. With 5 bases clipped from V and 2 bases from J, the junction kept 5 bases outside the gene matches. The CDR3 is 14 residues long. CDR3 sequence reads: CASSQGQMNYGYTF. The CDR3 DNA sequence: TGTGCCAGCAGTCAGGGACAGATGAACTATGGCTACACCTTC.

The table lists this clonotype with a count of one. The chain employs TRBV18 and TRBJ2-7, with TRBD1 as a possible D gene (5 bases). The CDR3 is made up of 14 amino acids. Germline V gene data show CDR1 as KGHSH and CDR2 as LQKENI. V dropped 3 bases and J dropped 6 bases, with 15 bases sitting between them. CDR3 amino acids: CASSPGKGISEQYF. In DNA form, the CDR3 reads TGTGCCAGCTCACCGGGGAAGGGGATCAGCGAGCAGTACTTC.

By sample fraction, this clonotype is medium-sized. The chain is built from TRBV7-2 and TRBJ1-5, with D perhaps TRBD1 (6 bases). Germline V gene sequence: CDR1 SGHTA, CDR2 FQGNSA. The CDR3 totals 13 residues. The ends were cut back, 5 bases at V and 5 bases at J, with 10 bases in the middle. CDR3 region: CASSRGRDQPQHF. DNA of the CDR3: TGTGCCAGCAGCCGGGGGCGGGATCAGCCCCAGCATTTT.

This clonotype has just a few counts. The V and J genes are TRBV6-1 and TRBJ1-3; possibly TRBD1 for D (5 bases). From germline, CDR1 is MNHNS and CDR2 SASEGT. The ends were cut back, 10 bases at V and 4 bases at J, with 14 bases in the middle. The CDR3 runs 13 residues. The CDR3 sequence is CATQGAPGNTIYF. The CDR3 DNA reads TGTGCCACCCAAGGGGCGCCGGGAAACACCATATATTTT.

The CDR3 protein is CASSPATGELFF. CDR3 bases: TGTGCCAGCAGCCCAGCCACCGGGGAGCTGTTTTTT. The chain links TRBV7-9 to TRBJ2-2, with D unclear. V was pared by 5 bases and J by 4 bases, with 5 bases between. The CDR3 is 12 amino acids. Germline CDR1 SEHNR, CDR2 FQNEAQ (reference sequence).